This TCR beta chain comes out of a study of blood T cell repertoires in COVID-19. Study overall: Sample material is recorded as cDNA or gDNA derived from T cells, B-cell-depleted T cells, or PBMCs.

A single count supports this clone. V lost 7 bases to trimming and J lost 8 bases; unmatched junction nucleotides: 8. Germline V gives CDR1 SGDLS, CDR2 YYNGEE. This CDR3 has 13 residues. Sequencing was performed with immunoSEQ multiplex PCR; in TCRdb, only in-frame clones are kept and a portion is missing. The sample consists of 8,500 or so clones, about four fifths of them appearing once. The sequence was obtained from a man between 65 and 80 years old with active COVID-19. The V gene is TRBV9, the J gene TRBJ2-4, with 8 positions matching TRBD2. The source material was peripheral blood. The CDR3 here is CASGPGGPDIQYF. CDR3 sequence (DNA): TGTGCCAGCGGCCCGGGGGGGCCAGACATTCAGTACTTC.